Shown below are 4 T cell receptor beta chains from a single sample sequenced in a study of chemoradiotherapy in HPV16-positive cancers. Produced via immunoSEQ multiplex PCR; TCRdb's table is partial and in-frame only. The table shows some 28,000 clones, with more than 80% occurring only once. Sample: blood, taken from a patient who underwent chemoradiotherapy. The receptors here all came from a human donor with HPV-associated anogenital cancer.

V and J are TRBV21-1 and TRBJ2-5; the table's D call TRBD2 went unverified against the DNA. TRBV21-1 is a listed pseudogene. This CDR3 region has 14 residues. CDR3 protein: CASSIRSSEETQYF. Here the CDR3 DNA reads TGTGCCAGCAGCATCCGTTCTAGCGAAGAGACCCAGTACTTC.

The J gene is TRBJ1-6, the V gene TRBV4-2; 7 bases fit TRBD1. The germline V gene has CDR1 LGHNA and CDR2 YNFKEQ. V lost 4 bases to trimming and J lost 0 bases; unmatched junction nucleotides: 18. This CDR3 region has 21 residues. CDR3 sequence reads: CASSLNPPVGTVSSYNSPLHF. CDR3 sequence (DNA): TGTGCCAGCAGCCTAAATCCCCCGGTCGGGACAGTGAGCTCCTATAATTCACCCCTCCACTTT.

This clone has just a few counts. The junction does not match germline at one end; this may be a read error. CDR3 bases: TGCGCCAGTAGTATGAGAGAGGGTAACTATGGCTACACCTTC. This translates into CASSMREGNYGYTF. J is TRBJ1-2 and V is TRBV19, with no clear D. The CDR3 is 14 amino acids. Germline loops: CDR1 LNHDA, CDR2 SQIVND (reference sequence).

This chain links TRBV15 with TRBJ2-4, with 12 bases matching TRBD2. J gave up 3 bases and V 0 bases, and 15 bases lay outside the gene matches. Germline CDR1 is LNHNV and CDR2 is YYDKDF (reference sequence). The CDR3 sequence is 21 residues long. Here the CDR3 reads CATSRDLNRLAGGSGKNIQYF. The CDR3 DNA reads TGTGCCACCAGCAGAGATCTTAATCGCCTAGCGGGGGGGTCGGGCAAAAACATTCAGTACTTC.